The 22 T cell receptor beta chains reported below all come from one sample, sequenced in a study of blood T cell repertoires in COVID-19. The repertoire was sequenced with immunoSEQ multiplex PCR; TCRdb's copy has only in-frame clones and lacks some. Among about 310,000 clones listed, more than 70% were seen once. Sequenced: peripheral blood. These receptors originate from a woman between 45 and 60 years old who had recovered from COVID-19.

The V call is TRBV7-8, the J call TRBJ1-2; no definite D call. From germline, CDR1 is SGHVS and CDR2 FQNEAQ. V dropped 1 base and J dropped 2 bases, with 5 bases sitting between them. This CDR3 region has 13 residues. The DNA of the CDR3 is TGTGCCAGCAGCTTAGGGCGGAACTATGGCTACACCTTC. Protein sequence: CASSLGRNYGYTF. Full variable domain (outside the CDR3, taken from reference TRBV7-8 and TRBJ1-2): GAGVSQSPRYKVAKRGQDVALRCDPISGHVSLFWYQQALGQGPEFLTYFQNEAQLDKSGLPSDRFFAERPEGSVSTLKIQRTQQEDSAVYLCASSLGRNYGYTFGSGTRLTVV.

The V and J genes are TRBV7-2 and TRBJ1-3; D is uncertain. Germline lookup yields CDR1 SGHTA and CDR2 FQGNSA. The V gene lost 1 base and the J gene lost 0 bases, with 10 bases spanning the gap. The CDR3 is 16 amino acids. In DNA, the CDR3 is TGTGCCAGCAGCTTAGTTGGAGGGCGCTCTGGAAACACCATATATTTT. As protein: CASSLVGGRSGNTIYF.

The V gene is TRBV24-1, the J gene TRBJ2-7; 10 bases are shared with TRBD1. CDR3 length: 14 amino acids. Germline V gives CDR1 KGHDR, CDR2 SFDVKD. With 6 bases clipped from V and 4 bases from J, the junction kept 5 bases outside the gene matches. The CDR3 sequence is CATSPGQGRYEQYF. CDR3 DNA sequence: TGTGCCACCAGTCCGGGACAGGGGCGGTACGAGCAGTACTTC.

This clone has only one observation. The chain recombines TRBV28 with TRBJ1-4; 7 bases match TRBD1. This CDR3 comprises 14 residues. V dropped 5 bases and J dropped 7; count of bases not matched to a gene: 7. Germline-derived CDR1 and CDR2 are MDHEN and SYDVKM. DNA for the CDR3: TGTGCCAGCAGTACGACAGGGATCAGTGAAAAACTGTTTTTT. Protein product: CASSTTGISEKLFF.

This clone was counted once. V and J are TRBV5-4 and TRBJ1-4; a possible D gene is TRBD1 (6 bases). This CDR3 spans 15 amino acids. Germline assignment: CDR1 SGHNT and CDR2 YYREEE (reference sequence). Trimming stripped 4 bases from V and 8 bases from J, with 18 bases between. This CDR3 reads CASSPSGGGREKLFF. The CDR3 DNA reads as TGTGCCAGCAGCCCCTCCGGCGGGGGCCGCGAAAAACTGTTTTTT.

The rearrangement uses TRBV7-2 and TRBJ2-1; the match to TRBD2 covers 14 bases. With V trimmed by 5 bases and J by 9 bases, 6 bases remained unmatched. Per the germline V gene, CDR1 is SGHTA and CDR2 is FQGNSA. The CDR3 sequence is 15 residues long. CDR3: CASSPGLAGGGEQFF. CDR3 sequence (DNA): TGTGCCAGCAGCCCCGGACTAGCGGGGGGAGGTGAGCAGTTCTTC.

The rearrangement links TRBV7-9 to TRBJ2-3, with 11 bases lining up with TRBD2. The CDR3 is 17 residues long. Germline lookup yields CDR1 SEHNR and CDR2 FQNEAQ (reference sequence). J lost 4 bases, V lost 4 bases, and 10 bases had no gene match. DNA for the CDR3: TGTGCCAGCAGCTACTTCAGACTAGCGGGAACCCCAGATACGCAGTATTTT. Translated, it gives CASSYFRLAGTPDTQYF.

The chain recombines TRBV7-2 with TRBJ1-3; D unresolved. CDR3 length equals 13 residues. Germline V lookup: CDR1 SGHTA, CDR2 FQGNSA. Trimming left V 2 bases short and J 8 bases short, with 10 bases between. DNA for the CDR3: TGTGCCAGCAGCTTATATAAAGAGGACACCATATATTTT. Residues: CASSLYKEDTIYF. Full variable domain (rest looked up from reference TRBV7-2 and TRBJ1-3): GAGVSQSPSNKVTEKGKDVELRCDPISGHTALYWYRQSLGQGLEFLIYFQGNSAPDKSGLPSDRFSAERTGGSVSTLTIQRTQQEDSAVYLCASSLYKEDTIYFGEGSWLTVV.

The rearrangement links TRBV10-1 to TRBJ1-6; 10 nucleotides align to TRBD1. The CDR3 extends over 14 amino acids. V trimming: 6 bases; J trimming: 10 bases; junction bases outside the gene matches: 6. CDR1 is WNHNN and CDR2 is SYGVQD in the germline V gene (reference sequence). CDR3 DNA sequence: TGCGCCAGCAGCCGGGACAGGGGCTGGTCACCCCTCCACTTT. It translates to CASSRDRGWSPLHF.

The gene calls are TRBV4-3 and TRBJ2-1; 9 bases are shared with TRBD2. Per the germline V gene, CDR1 is LGHNA and CDR2 is YSLEER. The junction had 2 bases not matched to a gene; V was cut back by 2 bases and J by 0 bases. This CDR3 region has 16 residues. CDR3 amino acids: CASSQLAGRSYNEQFF. The CDR3, as DNA: TGCGCCAGCAGCCAACTAGCGGGACGCTCCTACAATGAGCAGTTCTTC.

The V and J genes are TRBV6-5 and TRBJ2-7; the match to TRBD2 covers 8 bases. Germline V lookup: CDR1 MNHEY, CDR2 SVGAGI. V lost 6 bases and J lost 2; bases outside the gene matches: 9. CDR3 length equals 15 residues. CDR3: CASRYSGTGAYEQYF. CDR3 DNA: TGTGCCAGCAGATATAGCGGGACCGGCGCCTACGAGCAGTACTTC.

V usage is TRBV6-5 and J usage is TRBJ1-6; TRBD1 is a possible D gene (6 bases). The CDR3 is made up of 15 amino acids. The ends were cut back, 6 bases at V and 9 bases at J, with 18 bases in the middle. Germline V gene sequence: CDR1 MNHEY, CDR2 SVGAGI. This chain's CDR3 is CASSYGGGSSSPLHF. CDR3 in DNA: TGTGCCAGCAGCTACGGGGGGGGCAGCAGTTCACCCCTCCACTTT.

This clone has just a few counts. This chain uses TRBV7-5 with TRBJ1-1; no DNA check was done on the table's D call, TRBD1. TRBV7-5 is reported as a pseudogene. The CDR3 extends over 14 amino acids. For the CDR3, the DNA is TGTGCCAGAAGCTTCAGTACAGGGGGCACTGAAGCTTTCTTT. Amino acid sequence: CARSFSTGGTEAFF.

This clone has a count of ten or more. V is TRBV19 and J is TRBJ2-1; D is perhaps TRBD2 (6 bases). Germline lookup yields CDR1 LNHDA and CDR2 SQIVND (reference sequence). The CDR3 extends over 12 amino acids. V was clipped by 9 bases and J by 6 bases, with 12 bases between them. The CDR3 DNA follows: TGTGCCAGCCAGACTAGTCCCAATGAGCAGTTCTTC. It specifies CASQTSPNEQFF.

The V and J genes are TRBV4-1 and TRBJ1-1, with D uncertain. The CDR3 covers 14 residues. V lost 4 bases and J lost 3, with 12 bases in between. Germline loops: CDR1 MGHRA, CDR2 YSYEKL. The CDR3 nucleotides read TGCGCCAGCAGCCTACTCGGTCGTGACACTGAAGCTTTCTTT. Its protein is CASSLLGRDTEAFF.

In this sample, this clone turned up a few times. V gene TRBV18 combines with J gene TRBJ1-3, with a tentative D call TRBD1 (6 bases). Trimming left V 6 bases short and J 2 bases short, with 11 bases between. This CDR3 is built from 14 residues. The V gene's germline CDR1 is KGHSH and CDR2 LQKENI. The CDR3 spells CASSPAGAGNTIYF. The CDR3, as DNA: TGTGCCAGCTCCCCAGCAGGGGCTGGAAACACCATATATTTT.

The CDR3: CASSLARAGNQPQHF. In DNA, the CDR3 is TGTGCCAGCAGCTTGGCCAGGGCTGGGAATCAGCCCCAGCATTTT. The chain couples TRBV5-6 to TRBJ1-5, with D perhaps matching TRBD1 (5 bases). The V gene's germline CDR1 is SGHDT and CDR2 YYEEEE. The CDR3 runs to 15 residues. The V gene lost 0 bases and the J gene lost 4 bases, with 11 bases spanning the gap. Filled out from reference TRBV5-6 and TRBJ1-5, the complete variable domain reads DAGVTQSPTHLIKTRGQQVTLRCSPKSGHDTVSWYQQALGQGPQFIFQYYEEEERQRGNFPDRFSGHQFPNYSSELNVNALLLGDSALYLCASSLARAGNQPQHFGDGTRLSIL.

The chain carries TRBV7-9 and TRBJ2-3, with 10 bases fitting TRBD2. The V gene end was trimmed by 5 bases and the J gene end by 5 bases; junction bases not matched to a gene: 10. The CDR3 spans 16 residues. The germline V gene encodes CDR1 SEHNR and CDR2 FQNEAQ (reference sequence). CDR3 DNA sequence: TGTGCCAGCAGCCCCCATTTAGCGGGAGGAAAAGATACGCAGTATTTT. It translates to CASSPHLAGGKDTQYF.

This clone has only a few counts. This chain connects TRBV7-9 to TRBJ1-4, with 9 bases aligning to TRBD1. Trimming at V came to 5 bases and at J to 5 bases, leaving 12 bases not matched to a gene. Germline assignment: CDR1 SEHNR and CDR2 FQNEAQ (reference sequence). CDR3 length: 17 residues. The CDR3 loop is CASSSPGTGTNNEKLFF. The DNA of the CDR3 is TGTGCCAGCAGCAGTCCCGGGACAGGGACTAACAATGAAAAACTGTTTTTT.

The chain has TRBV6-2 or TRBV6-3 and TRBJ2-7, with D possibly being TRBD1 (5 bases). The ends were cut back, 5 bases at V and 4 bases at J, with 9 bases in the middle. The CDR3 extends over 12 amino acids. Germline V CDR1 and CDR2: MNHEY, SVGEGT. The CDR3 here is CASSLTGYEQYF. As DNA, the CDR3 is TGTGCCAGCAGTCTAACAGGTTACGAGCAGTACTTC.

The rearrangement uses TRBV2 and TRBJ2-1; D is undetermined. This CDR3 has 11 residues. V lost 4 bases to trimming and J lost 9 bases, with 7 bases between them. Germline loops: CDR1 SNHLY, CDR2 FYNNEI. CDR3 loop: CASSGEVEQFF. As DNA, the CDR3 is TGTGCCAGCAGTGGCGAGGTTGAGCAGTTCTTC.

This clone was counted a few times. One junction end disagrees with the germline gene, perhaps due to a read error. V gene TRBV30 combines with J gene TRBJ2-7; D possibly corresponds to TRBD2 (5 bases). Germline values: CDR1 GTSNPN, CDR2 SVGIG (reference sequence). The CDR3 runs to 13 residues. Written as DNA, the CDR3 is TGTGCCTGGAGTGTACCCGGGATGAAACCAGCGGACTTC. It translates to CAWSVPGMKPADF.